This TCR beta chain appears in the sequencing data of a study of shared clonotypes between healthy human individuals. Study-level points and caveats: Researchers found naive subsets generally carried larger estimated richness than memory subsets. Compared with clonotypes that all four donors shared, non-shared clonotypes had lower generation probabilities. It was observed that 5% to 6.5% of naive CD4 clonotypes were shared across a handful of donors.

Points on this clone: Its antigen is still unknown.

Generated by immunoSEQ multiplex PCR, the TCRdb table keeps only in-frame clones and is missing some. This sample yields some 2.4 million clones, of which over 85% are seen a single time; approximately 0.36% belongs to the top ten. V was shortened by 7 bases and J by 10 bases, with 14 bases between the two germline ends. CDR3 size: 13 residues. Germline CDR1 reads MNHEY; CDR2 reads SVGAGI. The material sequenced was naive CD4+ T cells from PBMCs. As for subset: CD45RA+ positively selected. The chain has TRBV6-5 and TRBJ1-6; D possibly corresponds to TRBD1 (5 bases). This TCR was sampled from a man aged 18 to 29 in good health. Some clones in this sample may be carry-over from other donors' samples. CDR3 loop: CASNGRADSPLHF. CDR3 nucleotides: TGTGCCAGCAATGGCAGGGCAGACTCACCCCTCCACTTT.